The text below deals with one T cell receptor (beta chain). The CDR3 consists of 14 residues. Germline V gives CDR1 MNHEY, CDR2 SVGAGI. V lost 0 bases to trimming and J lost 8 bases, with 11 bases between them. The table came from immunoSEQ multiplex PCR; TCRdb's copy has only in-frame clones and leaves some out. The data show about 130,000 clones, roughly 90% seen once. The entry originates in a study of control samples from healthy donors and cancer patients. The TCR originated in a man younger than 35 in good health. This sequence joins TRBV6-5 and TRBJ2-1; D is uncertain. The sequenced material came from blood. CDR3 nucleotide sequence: TGTGCCAGCAGTTACTCGAAAGAACTGGATGAGCAGTTCTTC. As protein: CASSYSKELDEQFF.